This T cell receptor beta chain is drawn from a study of human CD8 memory T cell subsets. Production of TCR beta libraries used UMI-labeled 5' RACE as the method. TCRdb re-called the 5' RACE reads; one entry per CDR3 protein, DNA not given. This sample lists some 3,500 distinct CDR3 sequences; its ten largest clones have approximately 19%. This clonotype counts as medium-sized by frequency. Buffy coats that had been collected from healthy donors served as the PBMC source. CD8+ T cells were isolated by negative magnetic selection. This CDR3 region has 12 residues. Germline CDR1 is MGHRA and CDR2 is YSYEKL.

The gene calls are TRBV4-1 and TRBJ2-7. Input material: CD8+ T cells from PBMCs. The receptor comes from a human donor in good health. The CDR3 here is CASSQDGYEQYF.